This T cell receptor (beta chain) stems from a study of cytomegalovirus exposure and HLA in healthy donors. This CDR3 spans 13 amino acids. Losses at the gene ends were 7 bases for V and 4 bases for J; bases not matched to a gene: 2. CDR1 is SGHDT, CDR2 YYEEEE, per germline. The data were produced by immunoSEQ multiplex PCR, yet TCRdb's version contains in-frame clones alone and is incomplete. Here the sample spans under 150,000 clones, around 90% being singletons. The sequencing sample was made of PBMCs. The J gene is TRBJ1-2, the V gene TRBV5-6, with 12 bases fitting TRBD1. The origin of this receptor is a woman under 30 in good health and CMV-seropositive. The CDR3 region has the DNA TGTGCCAGCCGGGACAGGGGGCTCTATGGCTACACCTTC. It encodes CASRDRGLYGYTF.